The clone carrying this T cell receptor (beta chain) was seen only a few times. The antigen is not known. This sample was included in a study of cytomegalovirus exposure and HLA in healthy donors. Primers included in the PCR were 60 Vbeta and 13 Jbeta primers. The method was immunoSEQ multiplex PCR; TCRdb's version includes in-frame clones alone and lacks a portion of them. This sample has about 190,000 clones; just under 75% occur once, and the top ten carry around 3.2%. Findings of the study overall: Available immune exposure information was restricted to CMV serostatus only. Most of the TCR beta V segments (in an earlier analysis) were productive either about 90% or about 30% of the time. The authors later linked a missense DCLRE1C variant to TCR beta V- and J-gene trimming. The study put 150 to 200 TCR beta chains on its list as cytomegalovirus-associated.

Specimen: PBMCs. This TCR came from a woman under 40 in good health and CMV-seropositive.

The CDR3 sequence is CASSQAAGGNEQFF. The CDR3 coding sequence is TGTGCCAGCAGCCAAGCCGCGGGGGGGAATGAGCAGTTCTTC. The gene calls are TRBV4-2 and TRBJ2-1, with 9 bases aligning to TRBD2. The CDR3 consists of 14 residues. The V and J ends lost 1 base and 7 bases, in that order; junction bases with no gene match: 2. Per the germline V gene, CDR1 is LGHNA and CDR2 is YNFKEQ.